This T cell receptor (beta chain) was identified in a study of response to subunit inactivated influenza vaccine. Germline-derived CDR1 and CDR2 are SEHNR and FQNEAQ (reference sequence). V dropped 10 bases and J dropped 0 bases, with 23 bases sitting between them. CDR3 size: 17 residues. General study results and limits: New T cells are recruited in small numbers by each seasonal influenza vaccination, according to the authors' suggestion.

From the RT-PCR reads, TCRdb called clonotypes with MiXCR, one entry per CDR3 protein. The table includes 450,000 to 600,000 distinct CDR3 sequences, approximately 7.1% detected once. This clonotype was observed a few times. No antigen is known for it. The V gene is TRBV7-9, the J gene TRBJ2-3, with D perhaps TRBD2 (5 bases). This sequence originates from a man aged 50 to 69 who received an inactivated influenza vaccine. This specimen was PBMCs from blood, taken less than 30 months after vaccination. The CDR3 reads CATAEGILISSTDTQYF. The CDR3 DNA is TGTGCCACCGCCGAGGGAATACTCATTTCTAGCACAGATACGCAGTATTTT.